The TCR beta chain under discussion was sequenced for a study of blood T cell repertoires in COVID-19. Study summary: T cells, B-cell-depleted T cells, or PBMCs provided the cDNA or gDNA that served as material.

Original data processing: The authors estimated nucleated cell counts from reference gene primer amplification. Repertoires were generated with immunoSEQ multiplex PCR, while TCRdb's copy carries only in-frame clones and drops some. Clone size and the V and J calls come from that table; the DNA yielded D and trimming. The repertoire consists of about 200,000 clones, with roughly 88% occurring once and the leading ten covering around 5.7%. Study members were between roughly 18 and 100 years old and lived in around 24 US regions. Cohort allocation depended upon clinical history that participants reported. CDR3 length: 16 residues. Trimming at V came to 7 bases and at J to 7 bases, leaving 14 bases not matched to a gene. CDR1 is MNHEY, CDR2 SMNVEV, per germline (reference sequence).

The rearrangement uses TRBV27 and TRBJ2-2; 8 bases agree with TRBD1. The receptor was isolated from a man in his forties with acute COVID-19. Source material: PBMCs or T cells enriched from blood (not recorded which). Here the CDR3 reads CASNVGGQGGVGELFF. The CDR3 region has the DNA TGTGCCAGCAATGTAGGAGGACAGGGAGGTGTCGGGGAGCTGTTTTTT.